This T cell receptor beta chain stems from a study of blood T cell repertoires in COVID-19. Whole-study context: Italy, Spain and the United States were the sources of the convalescent and acute COVID-19 samples. T cells, B-cell-depleted T cells, or PBMCs provided the cDNA or gDNA that served as material.

As processed by the authors: Researchers report that nucleated cell counts were estimated from reference gene primer amplification. TCRdb's table, derived via immunoSEQ multiplex PCR, lists solely in-frame clones and lacks some. Clonal size and the V and J genes are those of that table, whereas D and trimming came from the DNA. The data contain about 60,000 clones, roughly 79% of them singletons. The germline gives CDR1 SNHLY, CDR2 FYNNEI. The V end lost 0 bases, the J end lost 3 bases, and 8 bases lay between the germline ends. The CDR3 length is 15 residues. Source material: peripheral blood. This receptor was identified in a man aged 55 to 69 with acute or convalescent COVID-19. The chain recombines TRBV2 with TRBJ1-4; no clear D gene. The CDR3 region has the DNA TGTGCCAGCAGTGAAGCGCGCCGTCCTAATGAAAAACTGTTTTTT. It specifies CASSEARRPNEKLFF.